Listed here are 5 T cell receptor beta chains from one sample, sequenced in a study of T-cell reconstitution after alpha-beta-depleted transplantation in children. TCRbeta library preparation incorporated unique molecular identifiers. TCRdb itself ran the PCR reads through MiXCR, one entry per CDR3 protein. The sample carries approximately 130,000 distinct CDR3 sequences, more than 9.5% recorded once. Specimen: PBMCs, mostly from graft donor cells, collected 180 days after TCRalphabeta/CD19-depleted stem cell transplant. The receptors here all came from a girl in the first two years of life who had a stem cell transplant for combined immunodeficiency, so the T cells may come from the graft donor.

This clonotype occurred many times. This chain connects TRBV10-3 to TRBJ1-6, with D possibly TRBD1 on 5 matching bases. Trimming removed 2 bases from V and 6 bases from J, with 8 bases in between. The germline V gene has CDR1 ENHRY and CDR2 SYGVKD. The CDR3 totals 14 residues. The CDR3 DNA is TGTGCCATCAGTGAGGGGCAGGGTAATTCACCCCTCCACTTT. This sequence encodes CAISEGQGNSPLHF.

The V gene is TRBV5-6, the J gene TRBJ2-7; no firm D call. The CDR3 spans 15 residues. CDR1 and CDR2 (germline): SGHDT, YYEEEE. Deletions cut 7 bases from V and 0 bases from J, with 17 bases between. The CDR3 protein is CASRNRFLSSYEQYF. DNA for the CDR3: TGTGCCAGCCGCAACCGGTTTCTCAGCTCCTACGAGCAGTACTTC.

In its sample, this clonotype was seen a few times. The CDR3 is CASSLRDRGRGTQYF. The CDR3 DNA follows: TGTGCCAGCAGTTTACGAGACAGGGGGCGTGGGACCCAGTACTTC. The chain recombines TRBV6-5 with TRBJ2-5; TRBD1 matches 10 bases. This CDR3 is 15 amino acids long. V lost 4 bases and J lost 7; bases outside the gene matches: 9. Germline-derived CDR1 and CDR2 are MNHEY and SVGAGI.

This clonotype has a count of ten or more. The chain carries TRBV20-1 and TRBJ1-2; 12 bases agree with TRBD1. Germline assignment: CDR1 DFQATT and CDR2 SNEGSKA (reference sequence). The trim removed 3 bases at V and 7 bases at J, leaving 3 bases unmatched. The CDR3 is 13 residues long. The CDR3 loop is CSASGTGGSGYTF. The CDR3 nucleotides are TGCAGTGCTAGTGGGACAGGGGGCAGTGGCTACACCTTC.

This clonotype was counted only a few times. This rearrangement joins TRBV18 to TRBJ1-2; D is ambiguous. There are 12 residues in the CDR3. The germline gives CDR1 KGHSH, CDR2 LQKENI. V was pared by 0 bases and J by 6 bases, with 5 bases between. The CDR3 loop is CASSPPTDGYTF. The DNA of the CDR3 is TGTGCCAGCTCACCACCGACGGATGGCTACACCTTC. Filled out from reference TRBV18 and TRBJ1-2, the complete variable domain reads NAGVMQNPRHLVRRRGQEARLRCSPMKGHSHVYWYRQLPEEGLKFMVYLQKENIIDESGMPKERFSAEFPKEGPSILRIQQVVRGDSAAYFCASSPPTDGYTFGSGTRLTVV.